Listed below are T cell receptor beta chains from one sample, sequenced in a study of blood T cells in healthy people across ages. TCRdb re-called the 5' RACE reads through MiXCR, storing one row per CDR3 protein. The sample carries approximately 800,000 distinct CDR3 sequences, 46% recorded once. Sequenced: blood. These TCRs come from a man of 80 years or more in good health. CDR3s include the opening cysteine and the closing phenylalanine or tryptophan. The order of the fields is D gene, V gene, clone size, J gene, CDR3 DNA, CDR3 protein. A D gene is named only where the DNA matches it firmly. The listing skips clone size in some rows; elsewhere it reads once, few, many or a size class.

TRBD2	TRBV28	-	TRBJ2-7	TGTGCCAGCAGTCCATACCTTAGACTAGCGGGAGGAAATGAGCAGTACTTC	CASSPYLRLAGGNEQYF
-	TRBV5-1	few	TRBJ2-1	TGCGCCAGCAGCCAGGTGGGTGGGGGGGCCTATGAGCAGTTCTTC	CASSQVGGGAYEQFF
TRBD1	TRBV5-1	few	TRBJ2-1	TGCGCCAGCAGCTCGATGACAGGGGGGAACAATGAGCAGTTCTTC	CASSSMTGGNNEQFF
-	TRBV4-3	-	TRBJ2-6	TGCGCCAGCAGCCAAGATAGAGGGACTGGTGGGGCCAACGTCCTGACTTTC	CASSQDRGTGGANVLTF
TRBD2	TRBV6-2/TRBV6-3	few	TRBJ2-5	TGTGCCAGCAGTTACGACCTCCTAGCGGGATCTGAGACCCAGTACTTC	CASSYDLLAGSETQYF
-	TRBV12-3/TRBV12-4	-	TRBJ2-7	TGTGCCAACAGTCCCGGGACGGAGGTCTACAATGAGCAGTACTTC	CANSPGTEVYNEQYF
TRBD2	TRBV20-1	-	TRBJ2-3	TGCAGTGCTAGGGCCCCTAGCGGGGGCACAGATACGCAGTATTTT	CSARAPSGGTDTQYF
-	TRBV4-2	-	TRBJ2-7	TGTGCCAGCAGCCAAGATAACTTCGGAACCCAGTACTTC	CASSQDNFGTQYF
TRBD1	TRBV6-1	few	TRBJ2-7	TGTGCCAGCAGTCCCGGGACAGGGAATGGGCGCGAGCAGTACTTC	CASSPGTGNGREQYF
TRBD1	TRBV7-3	-	TRBJ1-2	TGTGCCAGCAGCGTCCGGGACAGGGGGCAAGGTGGCTACACCTTC	CASSVRDRGQGGYTF
-	TRBV12-3/TRBV12-4	-	TRBJ2-2	TGTGCCAGCAGTTTTACACGGACGTTGGGCGGGGAGCTGTTTTTT	CASSFTRTLGGELFF
TRBD2	TRBV20-1	-	TRBJ2-7	TGCAGTGCGGCGGGAGATCGGAGCAATGAGCAGTACTTC	CSAAGDRSNEQYF
TRBD2	TRBV29-1	many	TRBJ2-5	TGCAGCGTTAATGGACTAGCGGGAGAGACCCAGTACTTC	CSVNGLAGETQYF
-	TRBV4-3	many	TRBJ2-6	TGCGCCAGCAGCCATGGGGCCGCCAACGTCCTGACTTTC	CASSHGAANVLTF
TRBD2	TRBV7-8	few	TRBJ2-5	TGTGCCAGCAGCTTACTAGGCGGGAGAGAGTTCCAAGAGACCCAGTACTTC	CASSLLGGREFQETQYF
TRBD2	TRBV20-1	-	TRBJ2-1	TGCAGTGCTACCGGACTAGCGGGGGGCTCCTACAATGAGCAGTTCTTC	CSATGLAGGSYNEQFF
-	TRBV12-3/TRBV12-4	-	TRBJ2-1	TGTGCCAGCAGTAACGATGAGCCGTCTTACAATGAGCAGTTCTTC	CASSNDEPSYNEQFF
TRBD1	TRBV7-2	few	TRBJ2-1	TGTGCCAGCAGCATGGACAGGGCAAATGAGCAGTTCTTC	CASSMDRANEQFF
-	TRBV28	few	TRBJ1-6	TGTGCCAGCAGTTCCTCCGGTACAGGGATTCTTAATTCACCCCTCCACTTT	CASSSSGTGILNSPLHF
TRBD1	TRBV11-3	few	TRBJ2-1	TGTGCCAGCAGCTTAAGAGGGACAGGCGGGGATGAGCAGTTCTTC	CASSLRGTGGDEQFF